One T cell receptor beta chain is described in this entry. No antigen is known for it. Samples with a second dose at about 4 or about 12 weeks were pooled together. The sample comes from a study of T cell responses to AZD1222 COVID-19 vaccine. The study, taken as a whole, reports: The sample set comprised mostly white British donors with more females, and clonal diversity was possibly underestimated.

Profiled with immunoSEQ multiplex PCR; TCRdb holds only in-frame clones, not every one. The repertoire has about 200,000 clones, about 94% of them found once; the top ten carry around 1%. V was cut by 0 bases and J by 2 bases, with 6 bases left in between. CDR3 size: 14 residues. Germline V gene sequence: CDR1 SGDLS, CDR2 YYNGEE. This receptor was identified in an adult who received the AZD1222 COVID-19 vaccine. This chain links TRBV9 with TRBJ2-1; no firm D call. The material sequenced was peripheral blood, taken 28 days after the second AZD1222 dose. CDR3 residues: CASSVGTAYNEQFF. The CDR3 bases are TGTGCCAGCAGCGTAGGGACCGCCTACAATGAGCAGTTCTTC.